This T cell receptor beta chain was observed in a study of CD8 T cells in Susac syndrome. Germline V gives CDR1 MNHNS, CDR2 SASEGT. Trimming cost V 6 bases and J 4 bases, with 19 bases left between them. The CDR3 extends over 16 amino acids. With random hexamers, roughly 0.45 to 1 ug RNA was reverse transcribed. Using its own MiXCR run on the immunoSEQ multiplex PCR reads, TCRdb lists one record per CDR3 protein. The table includes 110,000 or so distinct CDR3 sequences, 94% detected once. This chain joins TRBV6-1 and TRBJ1-3; the D gene is possibly TRBD1 (6 bases). Material: CD4+ T cells from PBMCs. The sequence was obtained from a human donor in good health. This chain's CDR3 is CASRPGPWTVGNTIYF. The CDR3 nucleotides are TGTGCCAGCAGACCGGGGCCTTGGACAGTGGGAAACACCATATATTTT.